This T cell receptor (beta chain) was identified in a study of blood T cell repertoires in COVID-19. Germline assignment: CDR1 SGHNT and CDR2 YENEEA. V lost 3 bases and J 4 bases, leaving 12 bases between the germline ends. This CDR3 contains 14 residues. Using immunoSEQ multiplex PCR, the repertoire was profiled, and TCRdb retains in-frame clones only, with some absent. The repertoire holds some 70,000 clones, with 80% as singletons. Sequencing was performed on peripheral blood. The chain is built from TRBV11-3 and TRBJ1-1, with a weak D call TRBD1 (5 bases). The TCR sequence derives from a human donor in a cohort sampled during active COVID-19. CDR3: CASSFRSGVTEAFF. CDR3 bases: TGTGCCAGCAGCTTTAGATCGGGGGTCACTGAAGCTTTCTTT.